The present entry profiles one TCR beta chain with its context. Its specificity is not known. The V gene end was trimmed by 3 bases and the J gene end by 3 bases; junction bases not matched to a gene: 5. There are 17 residues in the CDR3. Germline V gene lookup returns CDR1 LGHNA and CDR2 YSLEER. The PCR was carried out with 60 Vbeta primers and 13 Jbeta primers. Data came from immunoSEQ multiplex PCR; TCRdb stores just in-frame clones and leaves some out. The sample lists 95,000 to 150,000 clones, around 70% seen once, with roughly 8.2% in the top ten. This specimen comes from a study of cytomegalovirus exposure and HLA in healthy donors. General study results and limits: A later analysis appeared to link common viral pathogens to several of the most significant clusters. Earlier results showed most TCR beta V segments being productive about 87% or about 30% of the time.

Healthy donors of bone marrow made up the group. Sample: PBMCs. V is TRBV4-3 and J is TRBJ2-4; TRBD2 matches at 13 bases. The clonotype was recovered from a woman aged 40 to 50 in good health and CMV-seropositive. The CDR3 region is CASSQDTSGGVKNIQYF. CDR3 DNA: TGCGCCAGCAGCCAGGATACTAGCGGGGGGGTCAAAAACATTCAGTACTTC.